Below, 16 T cell receptor beta chains from the same sample are listed, as sequenced in a study of PD-1 blockade in classical Hodgkin lymphoma. Every patient experienced relapse after autologous stem cell transplantation, and brentuximab vedotin exposure varied. Measured with immunoSEQ multiplex PCR; TCRdb has only the in-frame clones, and not every one. The repertoire consists of around 27,000 clones, with 82% occurring once and the leading ten covering around a tenth. Sequencing was performed on peripheral blood mononuclear cells (PBMCs), taken before the second cycle of nivolumab. All receptors derive from a human donor with classical Hodgkin lymphoma.

This chain links TRBV5-1 with TRBJ2-1; 11 bases align to TRBD2. Germline loops: CDR1 SGHRS, CDR2 YFSETQ. This CDR3 contains 15 residues. V was clipped by 3 bases and J by 9 bases; unmatched bases: 8. The DNA for the CDR3 is TGCGCCAGCAGCTCTTATAGCGGGGGGGCCAGTGAGCAGTTCTTC. It specifies CASSSYSGGASEQFF.

The CDR3 region is CATSRVLTEKLFF. CDR3 DNA: TGTGCCACCAGCAGAGTCTTGACGGAAAAACTGTTTTTT. V is TRBV15 and J is TRBJ1-4; D gene uncertain. Germline V gives CDR1 LNHNV, CDR2 YYDKDF (reference sequence). With 1 base removed from V and 8 bases from J, the gap between germline ends came to 8 bases. This CDR3 has 13 amino acids.

J is TRBJ2-1 and V is TRBV4-3; tentative D call: TRBD1 (6 bases). CDR3 length equals 14 residues. Germline V gene sequence: CDR1 LGHNA, CDR2 YSLEER. The germline V and J ends were trimmed by 1 base and 7 bases, with 11 bases remaining between them. The CDR3 protein is CASSQVRRGNEQFF. CDR3 sequence (DNA): TGCGCCAGCAGCCAAGTCCGCAGGGGAAATGAGCAGTTCTTC.

This clone was found a few times. The chain combines TRBV4-2 with TRBJ2-7; TRBD1 matches 7 bases. Germline-derived CDR1 and CDR2 are LGHNA and YNFKEQ. This CDR3 contains 16 residues. The V and J ends lost 0 bases and 2 bases, in that order; junction bases with no gene match: 7. The DNA of the CDR3 is TGTGCCAGCAGCCAAGAAAATGGAGACAGGGCCTACGAGCAGTACTTC. Translation: CASSQENGDRAYEQYF.

The V call is TRBV5-1, the J call TRBJ1-1, with TRBD1 as a possible D gene (5 bases). Looked up from germline, CDR1 is SGHRS and CDR2 is YFSETQ. The V gene lost 0 bases and the J gene lost 2 bases, with 14 bases spanning the gap. This CDR3 is built from 16 residues. CDR3 protein: CASSLAVSRVNTEAFF. CDR3 sequence (DNA): TGCGCCAGCAGCTTGGCCGTTAGCAGGGTTAACACTGAAGCTTTCTTT.

This chain links TRBV7-6 with TRBJ1-1; 9 bases agree with TRBD1. The CDR3 loop spans 15 amino acids. The ends lost 5 bases at V and 6 bases at J; junction bases unmatched: 10. Germline V gene lookup returns CDR1 SGHVS and CDR2 FNYEAQ. The CDR3 region is CASSVSKGTGPEAFF. As DNA, the CDR3 is TGTGCCAGCAGCGTAAGCAAGGGGACAGGGCCTGAAGCTTTCTTT.

The V and J genes are TRBV27 and TRBJ2-7; D possibly uses TRBD1 or TRBD2 (6 bases each). The CDR3 is made up of 14 amino acids. Per germline, CDR1 MNHEY and CDR2 SMNVEV (reference sequence). V was trimmed by 8 bases and J by 3 bases, leaving 17 bases between them. CDR3 sequence: CASRRGASFYEQYF. The CDR3 DNA reads TGTGCCAGCCGGAGGGGGGCTTCCTTCTACGAGCAGTACTTC.

The chain carries TRBV27 and TRBJ1-1; the D gene is possibly TRBD1 (6 bases). CDR1 is MNHEY, CDR2 SMNVEV, per germline (reference sequence). Between the trimmed V and J ends, which lost 8 bases and 0 bases, there was a span of 19 bases. The CDR3 sequence is 16 residues long. The CDR3 sequence is CASGPLGGGMNTEAFF. The CDR3 coding sequence is TGTGCCAGCGGGCCCCTGGGGGGCGGGATGAACACTGAAGCTTTCTTT.

The chain uses TRBV10-3 and TRBJ1-6, with a possible D match to TRBD1 (5 bases). The CDR3 consists of 15 residues. Germline lookup yields CDR1 ENHRY and CDR2 SYGVKD. Trimming took off 8 bases at V and 9 bases at J, with 20 bases between the two ends. The CDR3 nucleotides read TGTGCCATCGGTGCCGCGAGTAGAAGGGGTTCACCCCTCCACTTT. Its translation is CAIGAASRRGSPLHF.

The chain is built from TRBV10-3 and TRBJ1-2; D gene unclear. In germline, CDR1 is ENHRY, CDR2 SYGVKD. The CDR3 length is 12 residues. V lost 6 bases and J lost 0, with 5 bases in between. The CDR3 DNA follows: TGTGCCATCAGGGAAGCTAACTATGGCTACACCTTC. This translates into CAIREANYGYTF.

J is TRBJ2-3 and V is TRBV6-5, with D perhaps TRBD1 or TRBD2 (5 bases each). This CDR3 contains 14 residues. From germline, CDR1 is MNHEY and CDR2 SVGAGI. The V gene lost 2 bases and the J gene lost 5 bases, with 11 bases spanning the gap. The CDR3 sequence is CASSYVGRGDTQYF. The CDR3 nucleotides are TGTGCCAGCAGTTACGTGGGACGCGGAGATACGCAGTATTTT.

The rearrangement uses TRBV29-1 and TRBJ2-7, with D possibly being TRBD1 (6 bases). Germline CDR1 is SQVTM and CDR2 is ANQGSEA. The CDR3 contains 13 residues. With 1 base removed from V and 1 base from J, the gap between germline ends came to 8 bases. The CDR3 region is CSVEGDKSYEQYF. The CDR3 coding sequence is TGCAGCGTTGAAGGGGACAAGTCCTACGAGCAGTACTTC.

The J gene is TRBJ1-2, the V gene TRBV2, with a possible D match to TRBD1 (6 bases). The CDR3 consists of 15 residues. V gave up 8 bases and J gave up 4 bases, with 20 bases separating them. Germline V gene lookup returns CDR1 SNHLY and CDR2 FYNNEI. CDR3 in DNA: TGTGCCAGCCTCCGGGACATTTTCCGAGGCTATGGCTACACCTTC. This gives the protein CASLRDIFRGYGYTF.

This clone appeared a few times. The chain employs TRBV9 and TRBJ1-1; D not certain. The CDR3 totals 12 residues. V dropped 4 bases and J dropped 0 bases, with 4 bases sitting between them. Germline V gives CDR1 SGDLS, CDR2 YYNGEE. The CDR3 nucleotides are TGTGCCAGCAGCCGTGTGAACACTGAAGCTTTCTTT. It encodes CASSRVNTEAFF.

V and J are TRBV10-1 and TRBJ2-5; tentative D call: TRBD1 (5 bases). Germline lookup yields CDR1 WNHNN and CDR2 SYGVQD (reference sequence). The CDR3 contains 15 residues. Trimming cost V 2 bases and J 1 base, with 11 bases left between them. For the CDR3, the DNA is TGCGCCAGCAGTGAGGATCGAGACAGCCAAGAGACCCAGTACTTC. Its protein product is CASSEDRDSQETQYF.

The chain links TRBV6-6 to TRBJ1-2; 7 bases agree with TRBD1. The germline CDR1 and CDR2 sequences are MNHNY and SVGAGI (reference sequence). V was clipped by 5 bases and J by 0 bases; unmatched bases: 9. The CDR3 is made up of 16 amino acids. CDR3 nucleotides: TGTGCCAGCAGTACCCGGGACAGACTCACTAACTATGGCTACACCTTC. It translates to CASSTRDRLTNYGYTF.